The 2 T cell receptor beta chains given below trace back to one sample, sequenced in a study of post-analysis software for immune sequencing data. Unique-molecular-identifier-tagged TCR beta cDNA libraries were used. TCRdb redid the calling of the PCR reads with MiXCR, one entry per CDR3 protein. The sample gives about 540,000 distinct CDR3 sequences, less than 40% of which show up once; 5% to 6% is in the top ten. For these receptors, no antigen is known. Findings of the study overall: TRBV5-6, TRBV5-1 and TRBV20-1 belonged to a set of a few TRBV segments that were more frequent in patients than controls.

The sequenced material came from blood. Receptors were obtained from a girl aged 2 to 17 with multiple sclerosis.

The sample holds a few counts of this clonotype. V is TRBV11-2 and J is TRBJ2-1; D might be TRBD1 or TRBD2, each matching 5 bases. Germline values: CDR1 SGHAT, CDR2 FQNNGV. Trimming took off 1 base at V and 9 bases at J, with 22 bases between the two ends. The CDR3 length is 17 residues. The CDR3 spells CASSLVGARPFGGEQFF. In nucleotides, the CDR3 is TGTGCCAGCAGCTTAGTTGGGGCTAGACCCTTTGGGGGTGAGCAGTTCTTC.

The CDR3 is CASSLGGSSASSYNEQFF. The CDR3 bases are TGTGCCAGCAGCTTAGGAGGTAGCTCGGCGAGCTCCTACAATGAGCAGTTCTTC. V gene TRBV11-2 combines with J gene TRBJ2-1; D uncertain. With 1 base removed from V and 0 bases from J, the gap between germline ends came to 16 bases. CDR1 and CDR2 from the germline V gene are SGHAT and FQNNGV. The CDR3 loop spans 18 amino acids.